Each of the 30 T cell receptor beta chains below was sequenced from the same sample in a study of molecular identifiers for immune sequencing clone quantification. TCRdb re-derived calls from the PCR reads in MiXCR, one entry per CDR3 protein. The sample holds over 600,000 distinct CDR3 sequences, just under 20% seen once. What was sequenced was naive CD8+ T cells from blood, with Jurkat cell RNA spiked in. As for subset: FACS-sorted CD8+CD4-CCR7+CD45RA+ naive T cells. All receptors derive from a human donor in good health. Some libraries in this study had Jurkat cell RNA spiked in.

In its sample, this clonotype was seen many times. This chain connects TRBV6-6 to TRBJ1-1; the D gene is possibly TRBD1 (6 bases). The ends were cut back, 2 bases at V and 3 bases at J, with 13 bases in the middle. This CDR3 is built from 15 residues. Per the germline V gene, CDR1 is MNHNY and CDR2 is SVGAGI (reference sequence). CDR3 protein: CASSYGVGADTEAFF. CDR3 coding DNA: TGTGCCAGCAGTTACGGTGTGGGGGCTGACACTGAAGCTTTCTTT.

CDR3 residues: CASRTRDIYTYEQYF. In DNA form, the CDR3 reads TGTGCCAGCAGGACCCGGGACATCTATACCTACGAGCAGTACTTC. The rearrangement joins TRBV28 to TRBJ2-7, with D possibly TRBD1 on 6 matching bases. The V gene lost 6 bases and the J gene lost 2 bases, with 17 bases spanning the gap. Germline CDR1 is MDHEN and CDR2 is SYDVKM. The CDR3 extends over 15 amino acids.

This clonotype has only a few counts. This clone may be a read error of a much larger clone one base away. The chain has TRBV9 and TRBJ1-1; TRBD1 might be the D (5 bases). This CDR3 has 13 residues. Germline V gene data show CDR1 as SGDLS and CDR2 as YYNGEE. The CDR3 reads CASSVRTGTGAFF. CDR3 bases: TGTGCCAGCAGCGTCCGGACGGGGACTGGAGCTTTCTTT. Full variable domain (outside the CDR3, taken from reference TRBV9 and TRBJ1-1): DSGVTQTPKHLITATGQRVTLRCSPRSGDLSVYWYQQSLDQGLQFLIQYYNGEERAKGNILERFSAQQFPDLHSELNLSSLELGDSALYFCASSVRTGTGAFFGQGTRLTVV.

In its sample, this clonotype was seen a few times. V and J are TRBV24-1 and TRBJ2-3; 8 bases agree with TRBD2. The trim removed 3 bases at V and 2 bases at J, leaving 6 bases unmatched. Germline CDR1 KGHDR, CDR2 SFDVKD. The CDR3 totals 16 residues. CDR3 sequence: CATSDHIAGHTDTQYF. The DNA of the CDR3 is TGTGCCACCAGTGATCACATAGCGGGGCACACAGATACGCAGTATTTT.

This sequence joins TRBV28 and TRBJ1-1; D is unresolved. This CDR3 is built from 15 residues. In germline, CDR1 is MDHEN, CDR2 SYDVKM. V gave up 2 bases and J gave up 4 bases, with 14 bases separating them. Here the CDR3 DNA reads TGTGCCAGCAGTTTACTCGGCGCCTCCCTCACTGAAGCTTTCTTT. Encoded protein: CASSLLGASLTEAFF. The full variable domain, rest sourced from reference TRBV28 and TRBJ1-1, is DVKVTQSSRYLVKRTGEKVFLECVQDMDHENMFWYRQDPGLGLRLIYFSYDVKMKEKGDIPEGYSVSREKKERFSLILESASTNQTSMYLCASSLLGASLTEAFFGQGTRLTVV.

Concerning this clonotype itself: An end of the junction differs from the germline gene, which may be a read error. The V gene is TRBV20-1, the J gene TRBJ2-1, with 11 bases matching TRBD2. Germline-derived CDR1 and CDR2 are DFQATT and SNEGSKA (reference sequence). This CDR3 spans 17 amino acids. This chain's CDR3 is CSAREQFSGRAYNEQLF. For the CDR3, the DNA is TGCAGTGCTAGAGAACAATTTAGCGGGAGGGCCTACAATGAGCAGCTCTTC.

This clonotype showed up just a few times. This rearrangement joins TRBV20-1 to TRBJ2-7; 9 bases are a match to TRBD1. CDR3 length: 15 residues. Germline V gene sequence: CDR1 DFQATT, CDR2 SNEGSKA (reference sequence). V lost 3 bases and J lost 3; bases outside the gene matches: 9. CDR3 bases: TGCAGTGCTAGTCGTCCCGGGACAGGGATCTACGAGCAGTACTTC. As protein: CSASRPGTGIYEQYF.

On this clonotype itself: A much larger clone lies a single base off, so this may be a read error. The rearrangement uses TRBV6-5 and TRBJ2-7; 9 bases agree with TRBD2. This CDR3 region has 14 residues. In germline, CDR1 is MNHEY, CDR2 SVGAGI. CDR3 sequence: CASSYAGGVYGQYF. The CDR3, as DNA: TGTGCCAGCAGTTACGCGGGGGGGGTCTACGGGCAGTACTTC.

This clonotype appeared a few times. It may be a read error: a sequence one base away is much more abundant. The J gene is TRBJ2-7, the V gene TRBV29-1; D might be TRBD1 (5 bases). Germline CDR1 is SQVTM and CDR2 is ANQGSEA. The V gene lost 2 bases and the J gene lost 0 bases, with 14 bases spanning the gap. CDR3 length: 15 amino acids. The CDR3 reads CSVELPRTSSYEQYF. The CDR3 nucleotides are TGCAGCGTTGAATTGCCGAGGACAAGCTCCTACGAGCAGTACTTC.

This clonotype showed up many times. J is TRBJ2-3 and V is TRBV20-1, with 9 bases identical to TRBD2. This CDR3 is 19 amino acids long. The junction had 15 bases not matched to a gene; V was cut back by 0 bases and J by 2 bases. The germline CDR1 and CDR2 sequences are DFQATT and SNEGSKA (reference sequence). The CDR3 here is CSARDTVALAGADTDTQYF. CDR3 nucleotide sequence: TGCAGTGCTAGAGATACAGTGGCTTTAGCGGGGGCTGACACAGATACGCAGTATTTT.

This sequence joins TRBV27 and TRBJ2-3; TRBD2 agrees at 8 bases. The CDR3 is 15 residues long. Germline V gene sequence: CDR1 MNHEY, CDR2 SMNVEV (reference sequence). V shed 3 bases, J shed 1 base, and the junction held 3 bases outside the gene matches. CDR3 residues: CASSFLGRGTDTQYF. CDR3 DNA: TGTGCCAGCAGTTTCCTCGGGAGGGGCACAGATACGCAGTATTTT.

CDR3 nucleotide sequence: TGTGCCAGTAGTACCGGGACAGCCTATAGCACAGATACGCAGTATTTT. Translated: CASSTGTAYSTDTQYF. This rearrangement joins TRBV19 to TRBJ2-3, with 7 bases that match TRBD1. V dropped 4 bases and J dropped 0; count of bases not matched to a gene: 7. CDR1 and CDR2 from the germline V gene are LNHDA and SQIVND (reference sequence). The CDR3 length is 16 residues.

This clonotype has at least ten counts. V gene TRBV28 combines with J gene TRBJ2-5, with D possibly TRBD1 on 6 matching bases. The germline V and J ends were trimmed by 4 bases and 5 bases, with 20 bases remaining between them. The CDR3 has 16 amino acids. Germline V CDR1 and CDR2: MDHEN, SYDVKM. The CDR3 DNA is TGTGCCAGCAGTTCCGGACAGCCCACCCTTTTTGAGACCCAGTACTTC. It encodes CASSSGQPTLFETQYF.

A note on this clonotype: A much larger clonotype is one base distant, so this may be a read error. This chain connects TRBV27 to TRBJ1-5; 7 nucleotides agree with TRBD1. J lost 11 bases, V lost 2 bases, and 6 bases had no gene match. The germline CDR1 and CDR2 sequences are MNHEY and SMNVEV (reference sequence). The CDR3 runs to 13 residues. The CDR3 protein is CASSLVQGGAQHF. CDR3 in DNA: TGTGCCAGCAGTTTAGTTCAGGGGGGGGCCCAGCATTTT.

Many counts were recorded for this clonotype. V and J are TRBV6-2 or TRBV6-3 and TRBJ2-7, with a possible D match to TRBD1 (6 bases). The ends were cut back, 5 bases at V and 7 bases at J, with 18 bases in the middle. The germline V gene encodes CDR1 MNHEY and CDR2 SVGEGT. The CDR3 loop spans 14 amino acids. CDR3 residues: CASSRDKNPGEQYF. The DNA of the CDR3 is TGTGCCAGCAGTCGGGACAAGAACCCGGGGGAGCAGTACTTC.

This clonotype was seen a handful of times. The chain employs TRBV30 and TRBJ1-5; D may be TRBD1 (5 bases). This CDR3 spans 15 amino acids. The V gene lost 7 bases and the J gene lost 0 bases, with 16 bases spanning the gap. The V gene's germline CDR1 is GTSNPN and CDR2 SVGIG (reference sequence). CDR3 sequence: CASQDSSNSNQPQHF. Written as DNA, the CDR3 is TGTGCCTCACAAGACAGCAGCAATAGCAATCAGCCCCAGCATTTT.

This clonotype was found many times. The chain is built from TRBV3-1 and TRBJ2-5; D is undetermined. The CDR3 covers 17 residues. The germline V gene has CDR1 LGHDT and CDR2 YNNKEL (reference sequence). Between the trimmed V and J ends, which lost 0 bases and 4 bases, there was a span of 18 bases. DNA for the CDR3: TGTGCCAGCAGCCAAGAAAGGTGGCCGATGCCCCCAGAGACCCAGTACTTC. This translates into CASSQERWPMPPETQYF.

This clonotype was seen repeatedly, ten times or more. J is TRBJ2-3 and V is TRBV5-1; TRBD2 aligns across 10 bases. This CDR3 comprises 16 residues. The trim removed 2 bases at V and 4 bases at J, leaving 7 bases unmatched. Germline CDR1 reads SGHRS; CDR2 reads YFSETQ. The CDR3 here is CASSFLGLAEPDTQYF. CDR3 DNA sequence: TGCGCCAGCAGCTTCCTCGGACTAGCGGAACCAGATACGCAGTATTTT.

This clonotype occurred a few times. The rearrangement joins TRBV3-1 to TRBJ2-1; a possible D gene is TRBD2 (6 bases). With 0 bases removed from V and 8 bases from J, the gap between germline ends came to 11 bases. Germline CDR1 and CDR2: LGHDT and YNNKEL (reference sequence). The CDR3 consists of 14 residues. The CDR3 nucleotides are TGTGCCAGCAGCCAAGATACTAGCCTTCATGAGCAGTTCTTC. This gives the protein CASSQDTSLHEQFF.

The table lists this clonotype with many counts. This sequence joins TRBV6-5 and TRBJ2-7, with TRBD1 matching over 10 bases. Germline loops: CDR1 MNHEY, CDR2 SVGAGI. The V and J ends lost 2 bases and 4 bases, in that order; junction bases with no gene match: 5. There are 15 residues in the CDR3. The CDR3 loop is CASSYRTGGSYEQYF. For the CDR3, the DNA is TGTGCCAGCAGTTACAGGACAGGGGGGTCATACGAGCAGTACTTC.

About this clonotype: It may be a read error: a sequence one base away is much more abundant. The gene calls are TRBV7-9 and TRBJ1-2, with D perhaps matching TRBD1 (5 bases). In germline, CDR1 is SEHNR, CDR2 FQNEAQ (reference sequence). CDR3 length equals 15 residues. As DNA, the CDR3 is TGTGCCAGCAGCTCCCCAGGGTTGGCTAACTATGGCTACTCCTTC. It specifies CASSSPGLANYGYSF. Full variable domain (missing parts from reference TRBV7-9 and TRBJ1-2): DTGVSQNPRHKITKRGQNVTFRCDPISEHNRLYWYRQTLGQGPEFLTYFQNEAQLEKSRLLSDRFSAERPKGSFSTLEIQRTEQGDSAMYLCASSSPGLANYGYSFGSGTRLTVV.

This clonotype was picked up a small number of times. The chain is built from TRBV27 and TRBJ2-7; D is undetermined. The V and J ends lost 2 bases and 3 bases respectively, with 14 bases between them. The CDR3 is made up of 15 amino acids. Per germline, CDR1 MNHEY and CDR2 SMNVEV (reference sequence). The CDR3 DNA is TGTGCCAGCAGTTTAAGACCCTCAATTCTCTACGAGCAGTACTTC. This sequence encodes CASSLRPSILYEQYF.

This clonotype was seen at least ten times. The CDR3 protein is CASSQDRQGTSTDTQYF. The CDR3 bases are TGCGCCAGCAGCCAAGATAGACAGGGGACAAGCACAGATACGCAGTATTTT. The rearrangement links TRBV4-3 to TRBJ2-3, with TRBD1 matching over 8 bases. There are 17 residues in the CDR3. V lost 0 bases to trimming and J lost 0 bases; unmatched junction nucleotides: 5. Germline CDR1 is LGHNA and CDR2 is YSLEER.

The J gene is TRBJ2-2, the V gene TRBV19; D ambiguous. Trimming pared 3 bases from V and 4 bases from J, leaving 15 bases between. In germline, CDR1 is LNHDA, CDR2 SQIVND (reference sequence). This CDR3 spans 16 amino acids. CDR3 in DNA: TGTGCCAGTAGTATCTTTGGGCTCAGAAGCACCGGGGAGCTGTTTTTT. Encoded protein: CASSIFGLRSTGELFF. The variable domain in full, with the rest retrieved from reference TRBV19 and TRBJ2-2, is DGGITQSPKYLFRKEGQNVTLSCEQNLNHDAMYWYRQDPGQGLRLIYYSQIVNDFQKGDIAEGYSVSREKKESFPLTVTSAQKNPTAFYLCASSIFGLRSTGELFFGEGSRLTVL.

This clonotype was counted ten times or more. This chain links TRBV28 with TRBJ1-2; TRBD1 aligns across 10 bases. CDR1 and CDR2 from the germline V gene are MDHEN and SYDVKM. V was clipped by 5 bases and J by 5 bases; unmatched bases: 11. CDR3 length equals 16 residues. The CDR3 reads CASSADGTGEQYGYTF. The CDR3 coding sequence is TGTGCCAGCAGTGCCGACGGGACAGGGGAGCAGTATGGCTACACCTTC.

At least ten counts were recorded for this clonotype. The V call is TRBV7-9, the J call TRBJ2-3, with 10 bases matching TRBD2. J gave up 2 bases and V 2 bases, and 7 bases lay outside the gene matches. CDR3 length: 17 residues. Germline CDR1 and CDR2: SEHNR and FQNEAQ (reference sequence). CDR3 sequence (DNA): TGTGCCAGCAGCTTACCCCCCCTAGCGGGAGCCACAGATACGCAGTATTTT. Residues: CASSLPPLAGATDTQYF.

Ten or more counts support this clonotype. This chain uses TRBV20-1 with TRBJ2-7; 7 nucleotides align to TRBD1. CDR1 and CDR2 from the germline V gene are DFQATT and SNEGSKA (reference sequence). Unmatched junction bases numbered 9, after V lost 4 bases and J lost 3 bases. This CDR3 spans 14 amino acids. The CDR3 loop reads CSAIGTDLFYEQYF. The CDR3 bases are TGCAGTGCTATCGGGACAGACCTTTTCTACGAGCAGTACTTC.

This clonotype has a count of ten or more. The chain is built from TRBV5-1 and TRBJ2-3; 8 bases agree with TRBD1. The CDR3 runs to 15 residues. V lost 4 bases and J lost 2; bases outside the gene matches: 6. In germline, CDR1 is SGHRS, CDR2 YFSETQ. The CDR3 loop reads CASSPWTGPTDTQYF. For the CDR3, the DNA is TGCGCCAGCAGCCCTTGGACAGGGCCCACAGATACGCAGTATTTT.

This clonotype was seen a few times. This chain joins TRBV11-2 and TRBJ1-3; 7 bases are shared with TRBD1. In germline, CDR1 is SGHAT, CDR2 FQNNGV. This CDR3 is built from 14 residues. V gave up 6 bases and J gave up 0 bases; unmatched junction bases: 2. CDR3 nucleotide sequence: TGTGCCAGCAGAGGACAGGTCTCTGGAAACACCATATATTTT. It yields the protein CASRGQVSGNTIYF.

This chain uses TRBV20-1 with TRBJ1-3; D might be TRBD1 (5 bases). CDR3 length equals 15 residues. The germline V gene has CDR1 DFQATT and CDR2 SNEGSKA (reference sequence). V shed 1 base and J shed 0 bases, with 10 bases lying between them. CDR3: CSARVWGDSGNTIYF. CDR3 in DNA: TGCAGTGCTAGAGTGTGGGGCGACTCTGGAAACACCATATATTTT.